This TCR beta chain was sequenced in a study of cytomegalovirus exposure and HLA in healthy donors. The study, taken as a whole, reports: The analysis excluded some indistinguishable V segments, including TRBV6-2 and TRBV6-3.

Unmatched junction bases numbered 9, after V lost 2 bases and J lost 8 bases. From germline, CDR1 is SEHNR and CDR2 FQNEAQ (reference sequence). The CDR3 has 15 amino acids. Comment on this clone: Its antigen is still unknown.

It was with 60 Vbeta and 13 Jbeta primers that the PCR ran. The method was immunoSEQ multiplex PCR; TCRdb's version includes in-frame clones alone and lacks a portion of them. The table lists over 150,000 clones, roughly four fifths of them singletons. V and J are TRBV7-9 and TRBJ2-1, with 7 bases aligning to TRBD2. The receptor was isolated from a girl between 5 and 17 years old in good health and CMV-seropositive. The material sequenced was PBMCs. The CDR3 bases are TGTGCCAGCAGCTTACGGAACTCAGGGAGGGATGAGCAGTTCTTC. Amino acids: CASSLRNSGRDEQFF.